What follows is one TCR beta chain and its context. Its antigen remains unidentified. Additional DNA sequences in this sample encode the identical CDR3. Sequencing used immunoSEQ multiplex PCR; TCRdb keeps in-frame clones, though not all of them. The sample includes over 2,000,000 clones, roughly 93% of them seen just once. These data belong to a study of shared clonotypes between healthy human individuals. Study conclusions and caveats: Inspection by rarefaction showed sorted-subset sequencing to be incomplete despite large depth.

Terminally differentiated effector memory CD45RA+ cells were excluded by CCR7 positive selection of CD45RO-negative cells. The germline gives CDR1 MGHDK, CDR2 SYGVNS. The junction had 0 bases not matched to a gene; V was cut back by 2 bases and J by 1 base. This CDR3 contains 16 residues. The TCR sequence derives from a man between 18 and 29 years old in good health. Some clones in this sample may be carry-over from other donors' samples. The specimen sequenced was naive CD8+ T cells from PBMCs. This chain uses TRBV25-1 with TRBJ2-7, with TRBD2 matching over 15 bases. The CDR3 sequence is CASSEGLAGGSYEQYF. CDR3 in DNA: TGTGCCAGCAGTGAAGGACTAGCGGGAGGGTCCTACGAGCAGTACTTC.